The present T cell receptor (beta chain) was sequenced within a study of T cells in Graves' hyperthyroidism and ophthalmopathy. Study-wide findings and caveats: From stable hyperthyroidism, ophthalmopathy was separated by a 13 V-J model. With a median lead of approximately six months before onset, the model predicted ophthalmopathy.

Predating any ophthalmopathy symptoms, the blood sample was taken at first hyperthyroidism diagnosis. The PBMCs had their origin in roughly 9.8 ml of fresh peripheral blood. The CDR3 totals 14 residues. Germline CDR1 and CDR2: SGHTA and FQGNSA. Trimming removed 3 bases from V and 1 base from J, with 10 bases in between. This clonotype appeared a few times. The antigen remains unidentified. Amplification yielded TCR beta CDR3 regions, with RNA transcripts as the source. HTBI primers were used for first-round RT-PCR of the TCR CDR3. Each CDR3 protein is one row after TCRdb ran MiXCR on the multiplex PCR reads. The sample holds hundreds of thousands of distinct CDR3 sequences, over 15% seen once.

The gene calls are TRBV7-2 and TRBJ2-7, with D possibly TRBD1 on 6 matching bases. Sequencing used blood. This clonotype was obtained from a woman aged 50 to 65 with Graves' hyperthyroidism that later progressed to Graves' ophthalmopathy. CDR3 nucleotides: TGTGCCAGCAGCTTTTTAACAGGGTCCTACGAGCAGTACTTC. Residues: CASSFLTGSYEQYF.